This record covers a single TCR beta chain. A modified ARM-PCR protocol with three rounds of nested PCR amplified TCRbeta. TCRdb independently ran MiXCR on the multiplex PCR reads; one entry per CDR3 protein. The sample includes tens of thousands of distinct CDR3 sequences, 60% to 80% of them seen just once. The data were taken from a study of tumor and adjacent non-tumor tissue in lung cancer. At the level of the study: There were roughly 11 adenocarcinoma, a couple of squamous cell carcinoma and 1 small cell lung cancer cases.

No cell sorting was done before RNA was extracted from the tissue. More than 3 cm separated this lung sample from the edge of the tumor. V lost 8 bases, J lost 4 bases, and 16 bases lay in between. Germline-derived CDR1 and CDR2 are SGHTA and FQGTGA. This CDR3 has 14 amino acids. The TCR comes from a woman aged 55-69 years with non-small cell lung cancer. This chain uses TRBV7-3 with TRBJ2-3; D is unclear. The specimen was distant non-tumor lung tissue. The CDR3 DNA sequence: TGTGCCAGCTGCATAACGAGACGCGCAGATACGCAGTATTTT. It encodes CASCITRRADTQYF. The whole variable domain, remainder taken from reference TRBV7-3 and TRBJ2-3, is GAGVSQTPSNKVTEKGKYVELRCDPISGHTALYWYRQSLGQGPEFLIYFQGTGAADDSGLPNDRFFAVRPEGSVSTLKIQRTERGDSAVYLCASCITRRADTQYFGPGTRLTVL.